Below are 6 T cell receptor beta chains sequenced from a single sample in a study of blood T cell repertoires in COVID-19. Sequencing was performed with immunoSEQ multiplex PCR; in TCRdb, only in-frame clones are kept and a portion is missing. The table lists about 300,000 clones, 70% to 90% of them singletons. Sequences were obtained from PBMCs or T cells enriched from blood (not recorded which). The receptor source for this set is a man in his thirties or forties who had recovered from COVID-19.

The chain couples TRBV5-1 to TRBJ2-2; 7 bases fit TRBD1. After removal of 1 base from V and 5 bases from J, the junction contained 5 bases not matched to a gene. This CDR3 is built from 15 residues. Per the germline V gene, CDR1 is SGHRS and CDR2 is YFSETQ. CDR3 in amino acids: CASSLFGQATGELFF. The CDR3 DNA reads TGCGCCAGCAGCTTGTTCGGACAGGCAACCGGGGAGCTGTTTTTT.

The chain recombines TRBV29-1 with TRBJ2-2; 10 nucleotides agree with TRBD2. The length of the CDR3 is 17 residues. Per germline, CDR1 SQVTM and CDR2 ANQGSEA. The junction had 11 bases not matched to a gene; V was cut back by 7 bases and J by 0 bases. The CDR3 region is CSGSYPLAGANTGELFF. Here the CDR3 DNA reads TGCAGCGGCAGCTATCCTCTAGCGGGGGCGAACACCGGGGAGCTGTTTTTT.

CDR3 coding DNA: TGTGCCAGTAGTAAGGGCCGGACAGTCAACTATGGCTACACCTTC. It codes for CASSKGRTVNYGYTF. The V call is TRBV19, the J call TRBJ1-2, with D tentatively TRBD1 (6 bases). From germline, CDR1 is LNHDA and CDR2 SQIVND (reference sequence). Trimming cost V 4 bases and J 2 bases, with 14 bases left between them. This CDR3 contains 15 residues.

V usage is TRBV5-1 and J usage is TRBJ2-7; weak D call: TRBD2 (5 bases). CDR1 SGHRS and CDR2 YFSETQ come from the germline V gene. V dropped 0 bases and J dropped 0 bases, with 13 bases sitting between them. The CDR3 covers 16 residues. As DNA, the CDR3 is TGCGCCAGCAGCTTGGCTACTAGTTCGGGCTCCTACGAGCAGTACTTC. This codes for CASSLATSSGSYEQYF. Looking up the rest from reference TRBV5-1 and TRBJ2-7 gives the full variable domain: KAGVTQTPRYLIKTRGQQVTLSCSPISGHRSVSWYQQTPGQGLQFLFEYFSETQRNKGNFPGRFSGRQFSNSRSEMNVSTLELGDSALYLCASSLATSSGSYEQYFGPGTRLTVT.

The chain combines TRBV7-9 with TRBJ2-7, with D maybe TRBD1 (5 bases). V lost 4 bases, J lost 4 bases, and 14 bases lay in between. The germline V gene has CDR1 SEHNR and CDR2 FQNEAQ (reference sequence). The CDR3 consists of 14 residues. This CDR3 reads CASSSGNRFYEQYF. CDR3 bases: TGTGCCAGCAGCTCAGGGAACAGGTTTTACGAGCAGTACTTC.

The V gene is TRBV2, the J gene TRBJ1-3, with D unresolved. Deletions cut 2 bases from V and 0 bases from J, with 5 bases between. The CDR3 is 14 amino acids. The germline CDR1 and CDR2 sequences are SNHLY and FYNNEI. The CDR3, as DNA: TGTGCCAGCAGTGAACCAAACTCTGGAAACACCATATATTTT. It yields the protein CASSEPNSGNTIYF.